This T cell receptor beta chain was identified during a study of CD8 T cells in ankylosing spondylitis. This clonotype occurred a few times. Its antigen is unknown. Study results and limitations: There was reportedly significant enrichment of clones that were disease-linked in matched ankylosing spondylitis synovial fluid.

In TCRdb, the 5' RACE reads were re-called with MiXCR into one record per CDR3 protein. This table holds some 250,000 distinct CDR3 sequences, about 24% found once. This receptor was taken from a male donor with ankylosing spondylitis or in good health (not recorded which). Sequenced sample: blood, either unsorted or a sorted T cell fraction (not recorded which).

The CDR3 DNA is TGTGCCAGCAGCTCATCCCGAACAGGGGTCGAGACCCAGTACTTC. Residues: CASSSSRTGVETQYF. This rearrangement joins TRBV11-2 to TRBJ2-5; 7 nucleotides agree with TRBD1. This CDR3 has 15 residues. V was pared by 4 bases and J by 5 bases, with 10 bases of the junction left unmatched. CDR1 and CDR2 from the germline V gene are SGHAT and FQNNGV.